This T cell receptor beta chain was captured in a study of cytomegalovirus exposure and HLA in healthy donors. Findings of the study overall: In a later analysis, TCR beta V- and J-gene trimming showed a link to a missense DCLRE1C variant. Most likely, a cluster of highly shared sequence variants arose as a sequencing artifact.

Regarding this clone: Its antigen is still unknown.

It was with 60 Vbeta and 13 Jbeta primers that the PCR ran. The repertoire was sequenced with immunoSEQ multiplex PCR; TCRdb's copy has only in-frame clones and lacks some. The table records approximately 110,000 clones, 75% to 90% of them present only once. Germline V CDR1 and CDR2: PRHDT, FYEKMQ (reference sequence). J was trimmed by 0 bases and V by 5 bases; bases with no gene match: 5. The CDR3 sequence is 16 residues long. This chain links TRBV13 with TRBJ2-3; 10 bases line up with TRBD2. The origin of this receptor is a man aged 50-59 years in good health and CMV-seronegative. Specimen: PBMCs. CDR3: CASSGRTSGSTDTQYF. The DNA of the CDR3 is TGTGCCAGCAGCGGACGGACTAGCGGAAGCACAGATACGCAGTATTTT.